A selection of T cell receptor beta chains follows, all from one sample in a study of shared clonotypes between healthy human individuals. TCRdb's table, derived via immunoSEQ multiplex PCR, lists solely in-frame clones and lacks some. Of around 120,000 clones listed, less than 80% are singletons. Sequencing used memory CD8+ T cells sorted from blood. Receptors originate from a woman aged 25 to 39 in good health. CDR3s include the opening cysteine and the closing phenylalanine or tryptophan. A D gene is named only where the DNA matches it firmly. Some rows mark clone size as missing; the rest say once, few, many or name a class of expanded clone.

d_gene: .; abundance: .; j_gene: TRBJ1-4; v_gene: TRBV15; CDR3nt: TGTGCCACCAGCAGAAACCGAGCAACTAATGAAAAACTGTTTTTT; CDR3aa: CATSRNRATNEKLFF
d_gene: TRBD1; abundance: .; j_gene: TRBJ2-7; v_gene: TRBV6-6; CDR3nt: TGTGCCAGCAGTTACACCAGACAGGGGGCGGGAGAGCAGTACTTC; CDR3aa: CASSYTRQGAGEQYF
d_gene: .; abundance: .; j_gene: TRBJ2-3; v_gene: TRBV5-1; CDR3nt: TGCGCCAGCAGCCTCGGCTGGGGGGCCGGCACAGATACGCAGTATTTT; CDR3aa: CASSLGWGAGTDTQYF
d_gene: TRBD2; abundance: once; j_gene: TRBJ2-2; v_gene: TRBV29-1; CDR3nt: TGCAGCGTTGAGGAGGCGGGAGTGGGCACCGGGGAGCTGTTTTTT; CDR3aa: CSVEEAGVGTGELFF
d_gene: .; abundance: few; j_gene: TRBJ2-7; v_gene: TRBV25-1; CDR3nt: TGTGCCAGCAGTTCACGACGGGTAGGGGTTTCCTACGAGCAGTACTTC; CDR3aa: CASSSRRVGVSYEQYF
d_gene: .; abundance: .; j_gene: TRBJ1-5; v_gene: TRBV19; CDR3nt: TGTGCCAGTAGTAAACCCGGGACACAAAATCAGCCCCAGCATTTT; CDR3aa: CASSKPGTQNQPQHF
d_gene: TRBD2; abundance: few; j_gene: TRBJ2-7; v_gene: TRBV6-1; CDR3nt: TGTGCCAGCAGTGAACAGCGGGGGGCGGGTAACTACGAGCAGTACTTC; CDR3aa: CASSEQRGAGNYEQYF
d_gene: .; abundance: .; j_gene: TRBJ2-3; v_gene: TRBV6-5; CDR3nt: TGTGCCAGCAGGGGGGACTCTGAAACAGATACGCAGTATTTT; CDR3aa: CASRGDSETDTQYF
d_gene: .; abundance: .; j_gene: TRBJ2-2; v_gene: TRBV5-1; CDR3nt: TGCGCCAGCAGAGAACTAGCCTCGACCGGGGAGCTGTTTTTT; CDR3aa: CASRELASTGELFF
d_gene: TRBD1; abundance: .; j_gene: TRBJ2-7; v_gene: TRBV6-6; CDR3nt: TGTGCCAGCAGGCCTGATCAGGGGGCTCGTTACGAGCAGTACTTC; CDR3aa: CASRPDQGARYEQYF
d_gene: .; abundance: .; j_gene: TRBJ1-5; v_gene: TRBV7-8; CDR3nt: TGTGCCAGCAGCCAACGCACCCTAGGGGACGGACAGCCCCAGCATTTT; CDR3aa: CASSQRTLGDGQPQHF
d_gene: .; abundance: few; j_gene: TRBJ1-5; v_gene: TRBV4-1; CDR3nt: TGCGCCAGCAGCCAAGAAGACAGATATCAGCCCCAGCATTTT; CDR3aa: CASSQEDRYQPQHF
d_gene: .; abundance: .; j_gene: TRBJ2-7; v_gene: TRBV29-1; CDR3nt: TGCAGCGTTCCAACAGGTTTCGGCGAGCAGTACTTC; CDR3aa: CSVPTGFGEQYF
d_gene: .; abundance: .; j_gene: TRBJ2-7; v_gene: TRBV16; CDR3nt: TGTGCCAGCAGCCAATTCGAAGGGCTCAGCTACGAGCAGTACTTC; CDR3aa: CASSQFEGLSYEQYF
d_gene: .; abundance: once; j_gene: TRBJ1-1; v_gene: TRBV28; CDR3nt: TGTGCCAGCACCTCGGGAGGGACTGAAGCTTTCTTT; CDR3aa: CASTSGGTEAFF
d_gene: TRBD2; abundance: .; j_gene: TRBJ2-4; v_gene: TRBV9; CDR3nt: TGTGCCAGCAGCGTGGGCGGGAGTAGTGACATTCAGTACTTC; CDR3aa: CASSVGGSSDIQYF
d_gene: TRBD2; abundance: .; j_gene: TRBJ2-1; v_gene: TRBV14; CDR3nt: TGTGCCAGCAGCCCTCCGGGACTAGCGGGAGTTGGGGAGTTCTTC; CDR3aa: CASSPPGLAGVGEFF
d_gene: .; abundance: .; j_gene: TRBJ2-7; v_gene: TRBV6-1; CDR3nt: TGTGCCAGCAGTGAAGGGGTCTACGCTCCAAGCTACGAGCAGTACTTC; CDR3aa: CASSEGVYAPSYEQYF
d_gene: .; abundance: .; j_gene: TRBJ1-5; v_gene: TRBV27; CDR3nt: TGTGCCAGCGGCCTTGCGGGCAATCAGCCCCAGCATTTT; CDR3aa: CASGLAGNQPQHF
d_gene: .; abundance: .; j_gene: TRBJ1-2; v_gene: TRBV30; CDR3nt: TGTGCCTGGAGTGAGGACAACTATGGCTACACCTTC; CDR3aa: CAWSEDNYGYTF
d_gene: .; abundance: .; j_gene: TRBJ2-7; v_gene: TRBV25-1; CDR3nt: TGTGCCAGCAGTGCGACAGAATACGAGCAGTACTTC; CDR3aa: CASSATEYEQYF
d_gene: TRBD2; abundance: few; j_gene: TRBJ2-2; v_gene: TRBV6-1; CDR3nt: TGTGCCAGCACTGTGACTAGCGGGAGTGCCGGGGAGCTGTTTTTT; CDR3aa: CASTVTSGSAGELFF
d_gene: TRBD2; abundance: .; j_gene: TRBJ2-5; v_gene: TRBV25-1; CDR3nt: TGTGCCAGCTCGCCAGGTACTAGCGGGTACCAAGAGACCCAGTACTTC; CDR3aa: CASSPGTSGYQETQYF
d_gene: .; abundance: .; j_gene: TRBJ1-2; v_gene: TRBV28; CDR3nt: TGTGCCAGCAGTTCTCAGGTCTACACCTTC; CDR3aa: CASSSQVYTF
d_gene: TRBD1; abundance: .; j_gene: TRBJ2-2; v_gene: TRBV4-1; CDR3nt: TGCGCCAGCAGCCAAGATGATTTCAGGGGGCACGTCGGGGAGCTGTTTTTT; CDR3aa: CASSQDDFRGHVGELFF
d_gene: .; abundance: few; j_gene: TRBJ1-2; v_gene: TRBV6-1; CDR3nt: TGTGCCAGCAGTGGAACAGAGAACTATGGCTACACCTTC; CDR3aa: CASSGTENYGYTF
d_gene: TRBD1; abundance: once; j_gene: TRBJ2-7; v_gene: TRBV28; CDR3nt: TGTGCCAGCAGTACCTCGGGACAGTCCTACGAGCAGTACTTC; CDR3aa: CASSTSGQSYEQYF
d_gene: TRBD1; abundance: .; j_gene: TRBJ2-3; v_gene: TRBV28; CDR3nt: TGTGCCAGCTCCCCGGGACAGCCCACAGATACGCAGTATTTT; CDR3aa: CASSPGQPTDTQYF
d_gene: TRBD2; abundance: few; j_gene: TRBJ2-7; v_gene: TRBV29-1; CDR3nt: TGCAGCGTTGATTTCGGGAGGGCCTACGAGCAGTACTTC; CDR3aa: CSVDFGRAYEQYF
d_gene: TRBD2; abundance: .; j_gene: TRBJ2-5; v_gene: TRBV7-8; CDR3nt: TGTGCCAGCAGCTTAAGGCGGGAGGGCCCCAGAGAGACCCAGTACTTC; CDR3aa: CASSLRREGPRETQYF
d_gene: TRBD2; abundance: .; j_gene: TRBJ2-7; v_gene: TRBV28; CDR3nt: TGTGCCAGCACCCTCACGGGGACTAGCGCACGGGGCGAGCAGTACTTC; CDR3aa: CASTLTGTSARGEQYF
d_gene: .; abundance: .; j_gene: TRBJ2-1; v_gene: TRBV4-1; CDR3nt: TGCGCCAGCAGCCAATGGCCGAACAATGAGCAGTTCTTC; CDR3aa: CASSQWPNNEQFF
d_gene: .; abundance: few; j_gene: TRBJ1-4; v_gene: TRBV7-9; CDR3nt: TGTGCCAGCAGCCAGAGGTTGGCAGGCCCTAATGAAAAACTGTTTTTT; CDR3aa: CASSQRLAGPNEKLFF
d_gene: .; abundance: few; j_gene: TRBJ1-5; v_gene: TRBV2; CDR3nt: TGTGCCAGCAGTGAAGCCTGGGTGGGACAGCCCCAGCATTTT; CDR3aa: CASSEAWVGQPQHF
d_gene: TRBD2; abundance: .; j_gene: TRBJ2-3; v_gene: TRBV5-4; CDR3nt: TGTGCCAGCAGCCGCGAACTAGCGAGCACAGATACGCAGTATTTT; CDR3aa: CASSRELASTDTQYF
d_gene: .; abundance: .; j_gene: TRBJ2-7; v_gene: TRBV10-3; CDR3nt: TGTGCCATCACGAGACAGGGAGGAAACAACGAGCAGTACTTC; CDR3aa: CAITRQGGNNEQYF
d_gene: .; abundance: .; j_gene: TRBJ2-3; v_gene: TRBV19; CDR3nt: TGTGCCAGTAGTTCCAAAGGAGCGTTGGGGACAGATACGCAGTATTTT; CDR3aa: CASSSKGALGTDTQYF
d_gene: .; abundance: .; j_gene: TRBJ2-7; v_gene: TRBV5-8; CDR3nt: TGTGCCAGCAGCTCGGACGTCTCGACACTTAACTCCTACGAGCAGTACTTC; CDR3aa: CASSSDVSTLNSYEQYF
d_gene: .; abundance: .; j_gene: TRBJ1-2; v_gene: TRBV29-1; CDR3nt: TGCAGCGTTCGGGGGCGGGGTACTAACTATGGCTACACCTTC; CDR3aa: CSVRGRGTNYGYTF
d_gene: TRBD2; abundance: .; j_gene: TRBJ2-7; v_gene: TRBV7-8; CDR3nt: TGTGCCAGCAGCTTAGCGGGAGGGCCGGGAGAGCAGTACTTC; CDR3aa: CASSLAGGPGEQYF
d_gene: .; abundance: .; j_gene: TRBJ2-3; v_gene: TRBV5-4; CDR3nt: TGTGCCAGCAGCTTGTCCAGGGTGTCAGATACGCAGTATTTT; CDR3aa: CASSLSRVSDTQYF
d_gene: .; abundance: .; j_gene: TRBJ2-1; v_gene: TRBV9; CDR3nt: TGTGCCAGCAGCAACCGGAGTTACAATGAGCAGTTCTTC; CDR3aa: CASSNRSYNEQFF
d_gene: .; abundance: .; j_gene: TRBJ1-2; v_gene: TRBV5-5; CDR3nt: TGTGCCAGCAGCTTGGCGGGCTATGGCTACACCTTC; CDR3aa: CASSLAGYGYTF
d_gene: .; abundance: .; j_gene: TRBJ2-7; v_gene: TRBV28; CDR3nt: TGTGCCAGCATTGATAGGACCTCCTACGAGCAGTACTTC; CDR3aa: CASIDRTSYEQYF
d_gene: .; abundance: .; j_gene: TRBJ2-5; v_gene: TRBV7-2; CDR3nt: TGTGCCAGCAGCTTTGGGACTTTTCAAGAGACCCAGTACTTC; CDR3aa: CASSFGTFQETQYF
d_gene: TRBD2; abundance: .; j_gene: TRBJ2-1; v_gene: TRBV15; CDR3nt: TGTGCCACCAGCAGAGATTCCGGGGGGTACAATGAGCAGTTCTTC; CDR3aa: CATSRDSGGYNEQFF
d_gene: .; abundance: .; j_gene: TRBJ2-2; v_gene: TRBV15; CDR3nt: TGTGCCACCAGCAGAGAAACCGGGGAGCTGTTTTTT; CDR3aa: CATSRETGELFF
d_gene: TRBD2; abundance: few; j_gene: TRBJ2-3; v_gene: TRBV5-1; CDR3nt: TGCGCCAGCAGCTTGTCTAGCGGGAGTTTAGATACGCAGTATTTT; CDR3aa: CASSLSSGSLDTQYF